Listed below are T cell receptor beta chains from one sample, sequenced in a study of shared clonotypes between healthy human individuals. Some clones are missing from TCRdb's copy, which holds only in-frame ones; the method was immunoSEQ multiplex PCR. The data hold about 2,500,000 clones, with about 92% observed a single time. Sequenced material: naive CD4+ T cells sorted from blood. Receptor source: a man in his late teens or twenties in good health. Each CDR3 is given with its conserved first and last residue. D genes are given only for firm matches. Where a row states a size, it is once, few, many or the class of an expanded clone; other rows omit it.

cdr3_nt cdr3_aa v_call d_call j_call clone_size
TGTGCCAGCAGCTTAGCCAGTCTCAATCAGCCCCAGCATTTT CASSLASLNQPQHF TRBV7-2 . TRBJ1-5 .
TGTGCCACCAGCGATAGACAGGGCAGGAACACCGGGGAGCTGTTTTTT CATSDRQGRNTGELFF TRBV15 TRBD1 TRBJ2-2 .
TGTGCCAGCCGAGGGGCTAGCGGGAGGCAACTGTATTTT CASRGASGRQLYF TRBV6-4 TRBD2 TRBJ2-3 .
TGTGCTAGTGGTTTGGTACAGGGGACCTTTTACAATGAGCAGTTCTTC CASGLVQGTFYNEQFF TRBV12-5 TRBD1 TRBJ2-1 .
TGTGCCAGCAGCCGGGACAGGGGGCTATCGGGGTATGGCTACACCTTC CASSRDRGLSGYGYTF TRBV2 TRBD1 TRBJ1-2 .
TGCGCCAGCAGCCGACTTATCCCAGACGGCGGAGAATCACCCCTCCACTTT CASSRLIPDGGESPLHF TRBV5-1 . TRBJ1-6 .
TGTGCCAGCAGCATGGTTTACACTGAAGCTTTCTTT CASSMVYTEAFF TRBV5-8 . TRBJ1-1 .
TGTGCCAGCAGATTGGACAGGGGGAACACTGAAGCTTTCTTT CASRLDRGNTEAFF TRBV6-5 TRBD1 TRBJ1-1 .
TGTGCCAGCAGCGTAGATGAGGGCAGGAACACTGAAGCTTTCTTT CASSVDEGRNTEAFF TRBV9 . TRBJ1-1 .
TGTGCCAGCAGCTTAGTGGGATCCTACAATGAGCAGTTCTTC CASSLVGSYNEQFF TRBV7-2 . TRBJ2-1 .
TGTGCCAGCAGCTTATCGGACGAGGGGACTGAAGCTTTCTTT CASSLSDEGTEAFF TRBV11-2 . TRBJ1-1 once
TGTGCCAGCAGTTCAGGACAGCTTCAAGAGACCCAGTACTTC CASSSGQLQETQYF TRBV28 . TRBJ2-5 once
TGTGCCTGGAGTGTACGAGGGACTAGCGGGAGGGATTACGAGCAGTACTTC CAWSVRGTSGRDYEQYF TRBV30 TRBD2 TRBJ2-7 .
TGCGCCAGCAGCGGGGGTGGGACAGAAAATGAAAAACTGTTTTTT CASSGGGTENEKLFF TRBV5-1 TRBD1 TRBJ1-4 .
TGTGCCAGCAGCTCCCCAGGGGGAAAGAACACCGGGGAGCTGTTTTTT CASSSPGGKNTGELFF TRBV5-4 TRBD1 TRBJ2-2 .
TGTGCCCTGGGGCCGGCCTCTGGAAACACCATATATTTT CALGPASGNTIYF TRBV30 . TRBJ1-3 once
TGCGCCAGCAGCTCGGGACCGAACACAGATACGCAGTATTTT CASSSGPNTDTQYF TRBV5-1 . TRBJ2-3 .
TGTGCCAGCAGCCGAGGGGTCGCCGGGGAGCTGTTTTTT CASSRGVAGELFF TRBV7-9 . TRBJ2-2 .
TGTGCCAGCAGTGATCAAATCTCCAAGCTCACAGGGAGCTACGAGCAGTACTTC CASSDQISKLTGSYEQYF TRBV6-1 . TRBJ2-7 .
TGTGCCAGCTCACCAAAGGGACAGGGGAATTCACCCCTCCACTTT CASSPKGQGNSPLHF TRBV18 TRBD1 TRBJ1-6 .
TGTGCCAGCAGTGGAGGGGTACAGGGGAAAGAGACCCAGTACTTC CASSGGVQGKETQYF TRBV27 . TRBJ2-5 .
TGTGCCAGCAGCTCCTCAGGAGGGTACGAGCAGTACTTC CASSSSGGYEQYF TRBV5-4 . TRBJ2-7 .
TGTGCCAGCAGTTATGTGGGGGTCACAGATACGCAGTATTTT CASSYVGVTDTQYF TRBV6-5 . TRBJ2-3 .
TGTGCCAGCAGCTTAGGCGGGAGGGCCCTTAATGAGCAGTTCTTC CASSLGGRALNEQFF TRBV5-4 TRBD2 TRBJ2-1 .
TGTGCCAGCAGCCCCCAGGGAAACACCATATATTTT CASSPQGNTIYF TRBV11-2 . TRBJ1-3 .
TGTGCCAGCTCACCAGTTTCCAATGAGCAGTTCTTC CASSPVSNEQFF TRBV18 . TRBJ2-1 .
TGTGCCAGCAGCCGGACAGAGAATCAGCCCCAGCATTTT CASSRTENQPQHF TRBV4-2 . TRBJ1-5 few
TGTGCCAGCAGCTTGGACGCGAACTATGGCTACACCTTC CASSLDANYGYTF TRBV5-4 . TRBJ1-2 few
TGCGCCAGCAGCTTGGCAGGGGGATATACTGAAGCTTTCTTT CASSLAGGYTEAFF TRBV5-1 TRBD1 TRBJ1-1 .
TGTGCCAGCAGTTACTCGGGGGTTTGGTACTTC CASSYSGVWYF TRBV6-5 . TRBJ2-4 .
TGTGCCAGCAGTTACAGACCCATGACCGACGAGCAGTACTTC CASSYRPMTDEQYF TRBV6-6 . TRBJ2-7 .
TGTGCCATCAGTAGGACAGTGAACACTGAAGCTTTCTTT CAISRTVNTEAFF TRBV10-3 . TRBJ1-1 .
TGCAGCGTTGAAGAAGGGACATCTGGCTACACCTTC CSVEEGTSGYTF TRBV29-1 . TRBJ1-2 once
TGTGCCAGCAGCGTAACTGGGTCAGGCACTGAAGCTTTCTTT CASSVTGSGTEAFF TRBV7-2 . TRBJ1-1 few
TGTGCCAGCAGGACTGAGGCATCCACCGGGGAGCTGTTTTTT CASRTEASTGELFF TRBV6-1 . TRBJ2-2 .
TGTGCCAGTAGTATCCCCAGGGGGGTGAACACCGGGGAGCTGTTTTTT CASSIPRGVNTGELFF TRBV19 . TRBJ2-2 .
TGTGCCAGCAGCACAGGGGTAGGGAGCAGTGGCTACACCTTC CASSTGVGSSGYTF TRBV2 TRBD1 TRBJ1-2 .
TGTGCCTGGGGATTAACAGGGGACAATGAGCAGTTCTTC CAWGLTGDNEQFF TRBV30 TRBD1 TRBJ2-1 .